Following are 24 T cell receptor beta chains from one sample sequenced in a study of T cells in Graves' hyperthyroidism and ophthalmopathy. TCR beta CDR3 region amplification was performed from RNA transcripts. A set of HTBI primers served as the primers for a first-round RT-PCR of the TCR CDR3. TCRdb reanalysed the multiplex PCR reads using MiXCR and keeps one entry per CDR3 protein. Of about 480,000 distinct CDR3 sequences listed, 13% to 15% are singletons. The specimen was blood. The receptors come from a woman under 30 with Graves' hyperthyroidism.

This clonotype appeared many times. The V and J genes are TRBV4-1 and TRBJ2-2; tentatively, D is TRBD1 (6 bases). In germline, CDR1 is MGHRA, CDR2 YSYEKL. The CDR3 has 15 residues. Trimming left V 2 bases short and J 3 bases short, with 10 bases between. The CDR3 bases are TGCGCCAGCAGCCAAACAGGGCGGGACACCGGGGAGCTGTTTTTT. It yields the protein CASSQTGRDTGELFF.

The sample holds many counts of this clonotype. CDR3 sequence: CASSGRPGGGNEQFF. The CDR3 region has the DNA TGTGCCAGCAGTGGCAGGCCAGGGGGGGGCAATGAGCAGTTCTTC. The rearrangement uses TRBV2 and TRBJ2-1; the D call may be TRBD1 or TRBD2 (7 bases each). The CDR3 runs to 15 residues. CDR1 and CDR2 from the germline V gene are SNHLY and FYNNEI. The ends were cut back, 4 bases at V and 6 bases at J, with 16 bases in the middle.

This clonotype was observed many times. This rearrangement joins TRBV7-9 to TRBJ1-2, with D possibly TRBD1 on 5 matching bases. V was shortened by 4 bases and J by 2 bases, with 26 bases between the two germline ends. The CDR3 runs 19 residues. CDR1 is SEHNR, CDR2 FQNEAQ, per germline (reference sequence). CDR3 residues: CASSSPGGTSKRTNYGYTF. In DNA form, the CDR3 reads TGTGCCAGCAGCTCTCCCGGTGGGACTTCAAAGCGAACGAACTATGGCTACACCTTC.

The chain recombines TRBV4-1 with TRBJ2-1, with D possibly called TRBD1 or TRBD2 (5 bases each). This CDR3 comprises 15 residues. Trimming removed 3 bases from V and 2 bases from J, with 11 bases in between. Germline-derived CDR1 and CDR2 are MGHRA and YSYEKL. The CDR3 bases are TGCGCCAGCAGCCAGGGACCGCCGGCCTACAATGAGCAGTTCTTC. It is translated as CASSQGPPAYNEQFF.

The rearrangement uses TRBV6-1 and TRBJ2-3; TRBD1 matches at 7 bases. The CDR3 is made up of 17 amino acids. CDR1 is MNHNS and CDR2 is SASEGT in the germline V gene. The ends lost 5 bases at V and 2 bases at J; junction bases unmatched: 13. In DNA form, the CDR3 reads TGTGCCAGCAGTCTTAGAACGGGACAGCGAAACACAGATACGCAGTATTTT. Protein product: CASSLRTGQRNTDTQYF.

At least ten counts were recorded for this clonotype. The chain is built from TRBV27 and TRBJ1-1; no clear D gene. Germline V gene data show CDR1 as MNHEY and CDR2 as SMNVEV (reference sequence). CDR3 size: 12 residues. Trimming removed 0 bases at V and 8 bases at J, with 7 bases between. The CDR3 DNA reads TGTGCCAGCAGTTTATCAGGGCGGGAAGCTTTCTTT. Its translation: CASSLSGREAFF.

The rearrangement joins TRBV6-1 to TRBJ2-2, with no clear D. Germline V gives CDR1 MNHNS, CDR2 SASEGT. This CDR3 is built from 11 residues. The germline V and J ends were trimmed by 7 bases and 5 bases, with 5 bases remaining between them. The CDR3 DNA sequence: TGTGCCAGCATGGGGACCGGGGAGCTGTTTTTT. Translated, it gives CASMGTGELFF.

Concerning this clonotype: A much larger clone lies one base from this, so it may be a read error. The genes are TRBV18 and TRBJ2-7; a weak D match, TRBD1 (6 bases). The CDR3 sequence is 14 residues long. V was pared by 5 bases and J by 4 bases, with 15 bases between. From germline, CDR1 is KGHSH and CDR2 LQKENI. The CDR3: CASSVLTGPYEQYV. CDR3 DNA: TGTGCCAGCTCAGTTCTAACAGGGCCTTACGAGCAGTACGTC.

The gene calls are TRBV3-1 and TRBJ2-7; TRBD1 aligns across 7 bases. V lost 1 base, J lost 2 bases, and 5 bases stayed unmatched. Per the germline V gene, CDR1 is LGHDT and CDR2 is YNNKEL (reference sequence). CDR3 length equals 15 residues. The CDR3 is CASSQVQGRPYEQYF. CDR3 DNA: TGTGCCAGCAGCCAAGTACAGGGGCGCCCCTACGAGCAGTACTTC.

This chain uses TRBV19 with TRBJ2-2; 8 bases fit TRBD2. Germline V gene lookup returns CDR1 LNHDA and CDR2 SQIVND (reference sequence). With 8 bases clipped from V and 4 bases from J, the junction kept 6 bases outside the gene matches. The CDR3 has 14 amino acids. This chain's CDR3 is CASVRLAGTGELFF. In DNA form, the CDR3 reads TGTGCCAGTGTCAGGCTAGCGGGCACCGGGGAGCTGTTTTTT. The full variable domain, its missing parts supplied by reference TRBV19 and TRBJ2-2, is DGGITQSPKYLFRKEGQNVTLSCEQNLNHDAMYWYRQDPGQGLRLIYYSQIVNDFQKGDIAEGYSVSREKKESFPLTVTSAQKNPTAFYLCASVRLAGTGELFFGEGSRLTVL.

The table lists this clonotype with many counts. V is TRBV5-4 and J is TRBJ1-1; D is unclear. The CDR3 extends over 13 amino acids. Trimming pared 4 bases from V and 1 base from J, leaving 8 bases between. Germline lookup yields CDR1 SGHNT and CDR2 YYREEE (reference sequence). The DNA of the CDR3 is TGTGCCAGCAGCCCCCATACGAACACTGAAGCTTTCTTT. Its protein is CASSPHTNTEAFF.

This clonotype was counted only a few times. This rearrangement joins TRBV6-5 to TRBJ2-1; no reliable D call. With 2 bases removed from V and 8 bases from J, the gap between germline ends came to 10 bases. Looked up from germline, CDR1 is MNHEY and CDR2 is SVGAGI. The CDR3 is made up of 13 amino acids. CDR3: CASSYPPGDEQFF. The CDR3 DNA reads TGTGCCAGCAGTTACCCCCCCGGTGATGAGCAGTTCTTC.

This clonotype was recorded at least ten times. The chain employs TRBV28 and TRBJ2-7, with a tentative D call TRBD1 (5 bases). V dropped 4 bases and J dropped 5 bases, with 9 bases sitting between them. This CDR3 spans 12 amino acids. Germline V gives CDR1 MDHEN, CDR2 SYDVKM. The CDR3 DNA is TGTGCCAGCAGTTGGGCAGGGAACGAGCAGTACTTC. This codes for CASSWAGNEQYF.

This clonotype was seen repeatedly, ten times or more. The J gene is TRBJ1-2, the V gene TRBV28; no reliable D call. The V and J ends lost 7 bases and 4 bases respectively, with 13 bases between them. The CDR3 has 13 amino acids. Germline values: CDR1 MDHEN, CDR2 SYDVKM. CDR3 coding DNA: TGTGCCAGCACCCCTGAGGTTTTCTATGGCTACACCTTC. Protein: CASTPEVFYGYTF.

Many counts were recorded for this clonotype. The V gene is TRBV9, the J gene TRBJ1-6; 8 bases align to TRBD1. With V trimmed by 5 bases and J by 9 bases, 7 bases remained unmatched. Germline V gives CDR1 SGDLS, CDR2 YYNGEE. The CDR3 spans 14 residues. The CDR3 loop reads CASSSDRGGSPLHF. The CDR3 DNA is TGTGCCAGCAGTTCCGACAGGGGCGGTTCACCCCTCCACTTT.

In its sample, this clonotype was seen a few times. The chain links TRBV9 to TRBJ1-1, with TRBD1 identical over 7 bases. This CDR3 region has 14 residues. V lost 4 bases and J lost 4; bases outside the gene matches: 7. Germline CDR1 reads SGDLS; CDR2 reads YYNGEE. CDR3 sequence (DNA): TGTGCCAGCAGCCAGGGGGTAAAAGTCACTGAAGCTTTCTTT. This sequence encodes CASSQGVKVTEAFF.

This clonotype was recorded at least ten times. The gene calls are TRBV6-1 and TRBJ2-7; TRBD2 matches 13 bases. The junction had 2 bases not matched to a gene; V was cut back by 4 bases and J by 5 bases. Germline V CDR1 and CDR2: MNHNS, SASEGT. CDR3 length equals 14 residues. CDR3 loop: CASSVGLAGNEQYF. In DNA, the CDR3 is TGTGCCAGCAGTGTGGGACTAGCGGGAAACGAGCAGTACTTC.

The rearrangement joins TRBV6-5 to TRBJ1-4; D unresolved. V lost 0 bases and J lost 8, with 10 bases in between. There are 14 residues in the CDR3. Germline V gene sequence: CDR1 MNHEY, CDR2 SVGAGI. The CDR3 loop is CASSYSGLLEKLFF. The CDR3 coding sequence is TGTGCCAGCAGTTACTCGGGGTTACTGGAAAAACTGTTTTTT.

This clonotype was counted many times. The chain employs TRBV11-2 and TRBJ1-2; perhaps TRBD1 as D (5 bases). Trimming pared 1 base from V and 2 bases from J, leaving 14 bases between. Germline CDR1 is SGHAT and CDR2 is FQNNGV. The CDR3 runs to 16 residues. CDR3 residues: CASSLAPGRRNYGYTF. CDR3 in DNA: TGTGCCAGCAGCTTAGCGCCGGGACGACGAAACTATGGCTACACCTTC.

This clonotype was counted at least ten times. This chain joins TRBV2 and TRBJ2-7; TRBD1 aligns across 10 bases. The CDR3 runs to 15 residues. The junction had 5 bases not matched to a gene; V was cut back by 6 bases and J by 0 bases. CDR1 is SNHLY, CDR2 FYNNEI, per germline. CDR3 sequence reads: CASRLDRGRSYEQYF. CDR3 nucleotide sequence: TGTGCCAGCAGGTTAGACAGGGGGCGCTCCTACGAGCAGTACTTC.

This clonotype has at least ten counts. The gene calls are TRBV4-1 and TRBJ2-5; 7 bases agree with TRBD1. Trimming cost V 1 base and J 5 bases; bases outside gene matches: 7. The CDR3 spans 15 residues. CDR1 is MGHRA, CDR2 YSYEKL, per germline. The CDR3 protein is CASSQVAGGAETQYF. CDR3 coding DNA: TGCGCCAGCAGCCAAGTCGCAGGGGGTGCGGAGACCCAGTACTTC.

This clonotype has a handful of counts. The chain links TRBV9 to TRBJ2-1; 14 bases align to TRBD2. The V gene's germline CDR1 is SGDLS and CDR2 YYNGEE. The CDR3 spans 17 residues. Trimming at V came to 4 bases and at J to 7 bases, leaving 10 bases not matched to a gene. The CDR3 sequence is CASSTSTSGRARNEQFF. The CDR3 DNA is TGTGCCAGCAGCACCTCGACTAGCGGGAGGGCCCGAAATGAGCAGTTCTTC.

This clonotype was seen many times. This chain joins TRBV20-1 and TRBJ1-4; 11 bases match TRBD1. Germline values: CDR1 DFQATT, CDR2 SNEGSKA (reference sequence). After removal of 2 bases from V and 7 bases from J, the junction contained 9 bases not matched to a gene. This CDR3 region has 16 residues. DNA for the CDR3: TGCAGTGCTAGACTTGTAGGGACAGGGGGTTTTGAAAAACTGTTTTTT. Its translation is CSARLVGTGGFEKLFF.

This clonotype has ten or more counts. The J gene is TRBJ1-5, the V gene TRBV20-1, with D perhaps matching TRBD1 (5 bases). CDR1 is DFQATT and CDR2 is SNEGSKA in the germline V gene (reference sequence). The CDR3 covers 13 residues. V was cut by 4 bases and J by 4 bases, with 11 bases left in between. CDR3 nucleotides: TGCAGTGCTATGGGTGGGGGGAATCAGCCCCAGCATTTT. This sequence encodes CSAMGGGNQPQHF.